This TCR beta chain originates from a study of PD-1 blockade in classical Hodgkin lymphoma. This clone was seen just once. Its target is not known. Time point: newly diagnosed, previously untreated cHL patient sample. From thawed PBMCs, CD4+ T cells were purified using magnetic negative selection. Investigators turned to newly diagnosed, untreated classical Hodgkin lymphoma PBMCs for comparison. Libraries were prepared by immunoSEQ multiplex PCR; TCRdb keeps only in-frame clonotypes and omits some of them. The table lists 25,000 to 35,000 clones, approximately 90% of them singletons, with 0.95% to 1.5% in the top ten. Germline CDR1 and CDR2: MNHNS and SASEGT. The CDR3 loop spans 18 amino acids. Deletions cut 2 bases from V and 4 bases from J, with 23 bases between. General study findings and limits: Relapsed/refractory patients reportedly had lower baseline diversity than newly diagnosed patients.

The sample taken for sequencing was CD4+ T cells from blood. The TCR originated in a human donor with classical Hodgkin lymphoma. V usage is TRBV6-1 and J usage is TRBJ1-2; D uncertain. The CDR3 coding sequence is TGTGCCAGCAGTGAAAATCTTCGGGGATTAAAGGGTCCCTATGGCTACACCTTC. Amino acids: CASSENLRGLKGPYGYTF.